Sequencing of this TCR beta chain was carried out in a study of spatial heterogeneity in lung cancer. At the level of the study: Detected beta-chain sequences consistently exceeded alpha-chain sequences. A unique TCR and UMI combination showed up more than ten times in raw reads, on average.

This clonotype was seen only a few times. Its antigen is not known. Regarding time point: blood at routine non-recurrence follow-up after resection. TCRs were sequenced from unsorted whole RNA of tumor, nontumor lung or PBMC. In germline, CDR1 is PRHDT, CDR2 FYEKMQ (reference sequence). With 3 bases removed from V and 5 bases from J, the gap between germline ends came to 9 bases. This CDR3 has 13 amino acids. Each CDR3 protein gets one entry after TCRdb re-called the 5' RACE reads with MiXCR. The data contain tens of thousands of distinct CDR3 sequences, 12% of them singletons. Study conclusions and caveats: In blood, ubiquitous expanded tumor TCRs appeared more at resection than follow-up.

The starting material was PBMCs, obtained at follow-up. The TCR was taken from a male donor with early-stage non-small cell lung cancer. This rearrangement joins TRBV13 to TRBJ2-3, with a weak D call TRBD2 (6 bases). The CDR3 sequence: CASSLNSGDTQYF. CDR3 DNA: TGTGCCAGCAGCTTGAATAGCGGAGATACGCAGTATTTT. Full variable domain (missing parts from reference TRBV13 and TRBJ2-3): AAGVIQSPRHLIKEKRETATLKCYPIPRHDTVYWYQQGPGQDPQFLISFYEKMQSDKGSIPDRFSAQQFSDYHSELNMSSLELGDSALYFCASSLNSGDTQYFGPGTRLTVL.